This T cell receptor (beta chain) derives from a study of spatial heterogeneity in lung cancer. The overall study: For the average unique TCR and UMI combination, more than 8.5 occurrences appeared in raw reads. Whole-study results and caveats: How many expanded intratumoral alpha and beta TCRs were present tracked the tumor mutation count, which was a count of nonsynonymous mutations.

In regard to this clonotype: What it binds is unknown.

Time point noted: sample taken at primary tumor resection. In each case, whole RNA from tumor, nontumor lung or frozen PBMC was sequenced unsorted. CDR3 length: 14 residues. Trimming took 1 base from V and 5 from J, leaving 11 bases between them. CDR1 and CDR2 (germline): SGHVS, FNYEAQ. MiXCR, run by TCRdb on the 5' RACE reads, gives a single entry per CDR3 protein. The sample has approximately 1,100 distinct CDR3 sequences, about 24% seen once; the top ten hold 15% to 25%. The chain is built from TRBV7-6 and TRBJ2-5; D could derive from TRBD1 or TRBD2 (6 bases each). The sequence came from a male donor with early-stage non-small cell lung cancer. The sample in question was lung tumor tissue, obtained at surgery. The CDR3 sequence is CASSLGGDKETQYF. For the CDR3, the DNA is TGTGCCAGCAGCTTAGGGGGGGACAAGGAGACCCAGTACTTC.